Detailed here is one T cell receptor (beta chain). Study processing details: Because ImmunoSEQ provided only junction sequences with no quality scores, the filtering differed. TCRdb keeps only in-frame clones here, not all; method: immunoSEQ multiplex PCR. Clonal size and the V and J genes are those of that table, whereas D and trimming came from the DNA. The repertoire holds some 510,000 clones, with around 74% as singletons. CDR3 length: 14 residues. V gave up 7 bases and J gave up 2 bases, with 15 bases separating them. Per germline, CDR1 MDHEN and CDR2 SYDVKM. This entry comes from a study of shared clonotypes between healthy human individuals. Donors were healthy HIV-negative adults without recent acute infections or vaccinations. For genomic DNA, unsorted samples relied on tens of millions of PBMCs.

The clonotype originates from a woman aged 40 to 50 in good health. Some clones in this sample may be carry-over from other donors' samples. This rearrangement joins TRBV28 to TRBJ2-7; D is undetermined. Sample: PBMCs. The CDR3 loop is CASKTLGDAYEQYF. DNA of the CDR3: TGTGCCAGCAAAACCCTCGGAGACGCCTACGAGCAGTACTTC.